The rows below give T cell receptor beta chains drawn from one sample of a study of blood T cell repertoires in COVID-19. TCRdb's copy holds only in-frame clones and misses some; the assay was immunoSEQ multiplex PCR. In the table there are 150,000 to 180,000 clones, 85% of which are singletons. Material for sequencing was peripheral blood. The receptors were gathered from a woman aged 60-75 years with COVID-19, enrolled during active disease. CDR3s include the opening cysteine and the closing phenylalanine or tryptophan. A D gene is named only where the DNA matches it firmly. Only some rows state a clone size, as once, few, many or a class for expanded clones.

clone size: NA
D gene: NA
V gene: TRBV7-6
J gene: TRBJ2-5
CDR3 protein: CASSLGSERGETQYF
CDR3 DNA: TGTGCCAGCAGCTTAGGGTCGGAACGGGGAGAGACCCAGTACTTC

clone size: NA
D gene: NA
V gene: TRBV14
J gene: TRBJ1-5
CDR3 protein: CASSQGGGRHQPQHF
CDR3 DNA: TGTGCCAGCAGCCAAGGGGGAGGGCGCCATCAGCCCCAGCATTTT

clone size: NA
D gene: NA
V gene: TRBV24-1
J gene: TRBJ1-2
CDR3 protein: CATSAPDTGDTF
CDR3 DNA: TGTGCCACCAGTGCCCCGGACACTGGCGACACCTTC

clone size: NA
D gene: NA
V gene: TRBV9
J gene: TRBJ1-3
CDR3 protein: CASSPQFIGVAGGNTIYF
CDR3 DNA: TGTGCCAGCAGCCCCCAATTCATAGGTGTAGCGGGGGGAAACACCATATATTTT

clone size: NA
D gene: NA
V gene: TRBV3-1/TRBV3-2
J gene: TRBJ1-2
CDR3 protein: CASSERGYGYTF
CDR3 DNA: TGTGCCAGCAGCGAAAGGGGATATGGCTACACCTTC

clone size: NA
D gene: TRBD2
V gene: TRBV6-6
J gene: TRBJ2-3
CDR3 protein: CASNGLAARDTQYF
CDR3 DNA: TGTGCCAGCAACGGACTAGCGGCAAGAGATACGCAGTATTTT

clone size: NA
D gene: TRBD1
V gene: TRBV5-8
J gene: TRBJ1-5
CDR3 protein: CASRRDRGPNQPQHF
CDR3 DNA: TGTGCCAGCAGACGAGACAGGGGCCCCAATCAGCCCCAGCATTTT

clone size: NA
D gene: NA
V gene: TRBV12-5
J gene: TRBJ1-5
CDR3 protein: CASGLATGTSDQPQHF
CDR3 DNA: TGTGCTAGTGGTTTGGCAACAGGGACCAGCGATCAGCCCCAGCATTTT

clone size: NA
D gene: TRBD2
V gene: TRBV15
J gene: TRBJ2-5
CDR3 protein: CATSGLAGAWETQYF
CDR3 DNA: TGTGCCACCAGCGGACTAGCGGGAGCCTGGGAGACCCAGTACTTC

clone size: NA
D gene: NA
V gene: TRBV10-3
J gene: TRBJ1-6
CDR3 protein: CAISAAGGAESPLHF
CDR3 DNA: TGTGCCATCAGTGCTGCGGGGGGGGCGGAATCACCCCTCCACTTT

clone size: NA
D gene: NA
V gene: TRBV5-5
J gene: TRBJ1-4
CDR3 protein: CASSSYTLEEKLFF
CDR3 DNA: TGTGCCAGCAGCTCCTATACCCTGGAGGAAAAACTGTTTTTT

clone size: NA
D gene: NA
V gene: TRBV19
J gene: TRBJ1-1
CDR3 protein: CASSIVARTEAFF
CDR3 DNA: TGTGCCAGTAGTATAGTAGCCAGAACTGAAGCTTTCTTT

clone size: NA
D gene: NA
V gene: TRBV7-3
J gene: TRBJ1-1
CDR3 protein: CASGFGIGNTEAFF
CDR3 DNA: TGTGCCAGCGGCTTCGGGATAGGGAACACTGAAGCTTTCTTT

clone size: NA
D gene: NA
V gene: TRBV28
J gene: TRBJ1-2
CDR3 protein: CASRPAGAPGGYTF
CDR3 DNA: TGTGCCAGCAGACCTGCGGGGGCGCCGGGGGGCTACACCTTC

clone size: NA
D gene: NA
V gene: TRBV6-1
J gene: TRBJ2-2
CDR3 protein: CASSEFWGAGELFF
CDR3 DNA: TGTGCCAGCAGTGAATTCTGGGGGGCCGGGGAGCTGTTTTTT

clone size: NA
D gene: NA
V gene: TRBV5-1
J gene: TRBJ1-1
CDR3 protein: CASSLTGNSEAFF
CDR3 DNA: TGCGCCAGCAGCTTGACAGGGAACTCTGAAGCTTTCTTT

clone size: NA
D gene: NA
V gene: TRBV5-1
J gene: TRBJ2-5
CDR3 protein: CASSLAGAGGETQYF
CDR3 DNA: TGCGCCAGCAGCTTGGCTGGGGCAGGCGGAGAGACCCAGTACTTC

clone size: NA
D gene: TRBD1
V gene: TRBV2
J gene: TRBJ1-1
CDR3 protein: CASNPLGTGAEAFF
CDR3 DNA: TGTGCCAGCAACCCCTTGGGGACAGGCGCTGAAGCTTTCTTT

clone size: NA
D gene: TRBD1
V gene: TRBV5-1
J gene: TRBJ1-2
CDR3 protein: CASSADRDSYGYTF
CDR3 DNA: TGCGCCAGCAGCGCGGACCGGGACAGCTATGGCTACACCTTC

clone size: once
D gene: NA
V gene: TRBV6-1
J gene: TRBJ2-5
CDR3 protein: CASSEGPGSRLYSTQETQYF
CDR3 DNA: TGTGCCAGCAGTGAAGGCCCCGGCTCCCGACTATACTCCACGCAAGAGACCCAGTACTTC

clone size: few
D gene: TRBD1
V gene: TRBV6-5
J gene: TRBJ1-3
CDR3 protein: CASRNRGHGNTIYF
CDR3 DNA: TGTGCCAGCAGAAACAGGGGGCATGGAAACACCATATATTTT

clone size: NA
D gene: NA
V gene: TRBV5-6
J gene: TRBJ1-6
CDR3 protein: CASSLFSRDNSPLHF
CDR3 DNA: TGTGCCAGCAGCTTGTTTTCCAGGGATAATTCACCCCTCCACTTT

clone size: NA
D gene: TRBD1
V gene: TRBV27
J gene: TRBJ1-2
CDR3 protein: CASSAYRGALYGYTF
CDR3 DNA: TGTGCCAGCAGTGCTTACAGGGGGGCCCTCTATGGCTACACCTTC

clone size: NA
D gene: TRBD1
V gene: TRBV5-1
J gene: TRBJ2-1
CDR3 protein: CASSSQGVVNEQFF
CDR3 DNA: TGCGCCAGCAGCTCACAGGGGGTGGTCAATGAGCAGTTCTTC

clone size: NA
D gene: NA
V gene: TRBV3-1/TRBV3-2
J gene: TRBJ2-7
CDR3 protein: CASSQGYLISYEQYF
CDR3 DNA: TGTGCCAGCAGCCAAGGCTATCTTATCTCCTACGAGCAGTACTTC

clone size: once
D gene: NA
V gene: TRBV5-6
J gene: TRBJ2-2
CDR3 protein: CASSFLLEIDPNTGELFF
CDR3 DNA: TGTGCCAGCAGCTTCCTCTTAGAGATCGATCCGAACACCGGGGAGCTGTTTTTT

clone size: NA
D gene: TRBD1
V gene: TRBV4-1
J gene: TRBJ1-2
CDR3 protein: CASSLLPGQNGYGYTF
CDR3 DNA: TGCGCCAGCAGCCTGCTGCCGGGACAGAATGGTTATGGCTACACCTTC

clone size: NA
D gene: NA
V gene: TRBV12-5
J gene: TRBJ1-3
CDR3 protein: CASALDRTGNTIYF
CDR3 DNA: TGTGCTAGTGCCCTTGACAGGACTGGAAACACCATATATTTT

clone size: NA
D gene: NA
V gene: TRBV24-1
J gene: TRBJ1-3
CDR3 protein: CATSEGHTIYF
CDR3 DNA: TGTGCCACGTCTGAGGGCCACACCATATATTTT

clone size: NA
D gene: NA
V gene: TRBV12-3/TRBV12-4
J gene: TRBJ1-3
CDR3 protein: CASSRYSGNTIYF
CDR3 DNA: TGTGCCAGCAGTCGGTACTCTGGAAACACCATATATTTT

clone size: once
D gene: TRBD1
V gene: TRBV5-5
J gene: TRBJ2-4
CDR3 protein: CASSPGPDRKNIQYF
CDR3 DNA: TGTGCCAGCAGCCCGGGCCCGGACAGGAAAAACATTCAGTACTTC

clone size: NA
D gene: TRBD2
V gene: TRBV11-3
J gene: TRBJ2-1
CDR3 protein: CASSLDGVAGGKNEQFF
CDR3 DNA: TGTGCCAGCAGCTTAGATGGAGTAGCGGGAGGGAAAAATGAGCAGTTCTTC

clone size: NA
D gene: NA
V gene: TRBV7-9
J gene: TRBJ2-3
CDR3 protein: CASSHRPAGATDTQYF
CDR3 DNA: TGTGCCAGCAGCCACCGGCCGGCGGGGGCCACAGATACGCAGTATTTT

clone size: once
D gene: NA
V gene: TRBV7-8
J gene: TRBJ1-6
CDR3 protein: CASSFRTRISPLHF
CDR3 DNA: TGTGCCAGCAGCTTCAGGACACGGATTTCACCCCTCCACTTT

clone size: NA
D gene: NA
V gene: TRBV6-6
J gene: TRBJ2-2
CDR3 protein: CASSYDPRDTGELFF
CDR3 DNA: TGTGCCAGCAGTTACGACCCTCGGGACACCGGGGAGCTGTTTTTT

clone size: NA
D gene: NA
V gene: TRBV7-2
J gene: TRBJ2-3
CDR3 protein: CASSSSGRSTDTQYF
CDR3 DNA: TGTGCCAGCAGCTCTTCGGGGAGAAGCACAGATACGCAGTATTTT

clone size: NA
D gene: TRBD1
V gene: TRBV5-1
J gene: TRBJ1-2
CDR3 protein: CASSLGTGFGYTF
CDR3 DNA: TGCGCCAGCAGCTTGGGGACAGGGTTCGGCTACACCTTC

clone size: NA
D gene: NA
V gene: TRBV4-2
J gene: TRBJ2-1
CDR3 protein: CASSLRTDNEQFF
CDR3 DNA: TGTGCCAGCAGCCTTAGGACTGACAATGAGCAGTTCTTC

clone size: NA
D gene: TRBD2
V gene: TRBV9
J gene: TRBJ2-1
CDR3 protein: CASSLASGNLNEQFF
CDR3 DNA: TGTGCCAGCAGCCTCGCTAGCGGGAATCTTAATGAGCAGTTCTTC

clone size: NA
D gene: TRBD1
V gene: TRBV4-1
J gene: TRBJ1-6
CDR3 protein: CASSQDGGGGSPLHF
CDR3 DNA: TGCGCCAGCAGCCAAGATGGAGGGGGCGGTTCACCCCTCCACTTT

clone size: NA
D gene: NA
V gene: TRBV3-1/TRBV3-2
J gene: TRBJ1-1
CDR3 protein: CASSHGSGLRTEAFF
CDR3 DNA: TGTGCCAGCAGCCACGGTTCTGGGCTCCGCACTGAAGCTTTCTTT

clone size: NA
D gene: TRBD1
V gene: TRBV6-1
J gene: TRBJ1-6
CDR3 protein: CASSEAPPGQGFSPLHF
CDR3 DNA: TGTGCCAGCAGTGAAGCGCCTCCGGGACAGGGGTTTTCTCCCCTCCACTTT

clone size: NA
D gene: TRBD1
V gene: TRBV5-8
J gene: TRBJ1-4
CDR3 protein: CASSYGQANEKLFF
CDR3 DNA: TGTGCCAGCAGTTACGGACAGGCTAATGAAAAACTGTTTTTT

clone size: NA
D gene: TRBD2
V gene: TRBV15
J gene: TRBJ2-1
CDR3 protein: CATSRDQSFPGGLMGSYNEQFF
CDR3 DNA: TGTGCCACCAGCAGAGATCAGTCTTTTCCGGGAGGCCTTATGGGCTCCTACAATGAGCAGTTCTTC

clone size: NA
D gene: TRBD1
V gene: TRBV5-1
J gene: TRBJ1-4
CDR3 protein: CASSSMGQGSEKLFF
CDR3 DNA: TGCGCCAGCAGCTCCATGGGACAGGGGTCTGAAAAACTGTTTTTT

clone size: NA
D gene: NA
V gene: TRBV10-1
J gene: TRBJ2-2
CDR3 protein: CASSESGRGPTGELFF
CDR3 DNA: TGCGCCAGCAGTGAGTCGGGGCGCGGCCCGACCGGGGAGCTGTTTTTT

clone size: NA
D gene: NA
V gene: TRBV11-2
J gene: TRBJ2-5
CDR3 protein: CASSNGARGQETQYF
CDR3 DNA: TGTGCCAGCAGCAATGGGGCCCGAGGACAAGAGACCCAGTACTTC

clone size: few
D gene: TRBD1
V gene: TRBV19
J gene: TRBJ1-6
CDR3 protein: CASSFTGGESPLHF
CDR3 DNA: TGTGCCAGTAGTTTTACAGGGGGTGAGTCACCCCTCCACTTT

clone size: NA
D gene: NA
V gene: TRBV5-6
J gene: TRBJ1-5
CDR3 protein: CASSGRVSNQPQHF
CDR3 DNA: TGTGCCAGCAGCGGGAGGGTTAGCAATCAGCCCCAGCATTTT